This TCR beta chain came from a study of CD8+ T cells in alopecia areata. Study information: The SALT score measured affected scalp surface percentage in treated patients. Regarding the study as a whole: Lesional scalp, especially alopecia totalis/universalis, showed higher clonality than normal scalp. Because one nonresponder was included, the link of baseline CD8+ expansion to response is considered uncertain. Throughout tofacitinib, many expanded lesional clones continued to persist in scalp and blood.

Described treatment: oral pan-JAK inhibitor, 5-10 mg twice daily. This clone was detected only a few times. Its matching antigen is unknown. Germline V gives CDR1 GTSNPN, CDR2 SVGIG (reference sequence). This CDR3 comprises 13 residues. The V gene lost 3 bases and the J gene lost 4 bases, with 12 bases spanning the gap. Sequencing relied on a cDNA template that was reverse transcribed from extracted RNA. Clones were sequenced by immunoSEQ multiplex PCR, and TCRdb holds only the in-frame ones, with some missing. The sample records 180,000 or so clones, about 53% being singletons. The sequenced sample was CD8+ T cells sorted from blood, obtained at week 24, from a patient treated with tofacitinib. The chain carries TRBV30 and TRBJ1-2; D is unclear. The receptor was derived from a human donor with alopecia areata. The DNA of the CDR3 is TGTGCCTGGAGCGGCGGACGGAGCTATGGCTACACCTTC. Residues: CAWSGGRSYGYTF.